These 27 T cell receptor beta chains share one sample of origin, sequenced in a study of T cells in Graves' hyperthyroidism and ophthalmopathy. It was RNA transcripts that yielded the amplified TCR beta CDR3 regions. HTBI primers were used for first-round RT-PCR of the TCR CDR3. Each CDR3 protein gets one entry after TCRdb re-called the multiplex PCR reads with MiXCR. The sample carries just over 550,000 distinct CDR3 sequences, 40% to 55% recorded once. The sample comprised peripheral blood or thyroid tissue (not recorded which). Every receptor here comes from a woman younger than 30 with Graves' hyperthyroidism.

This clonotype has just one count. The chain is built from TRBV24-1 and TRBJ2-7, with D possibly matching TRBD1 (5 bases). The germline gives CDR1 KGHDR, CDR2 SFDVKD. The V and J ends lost 5 bases and 2 bases respectively, with 15 bases between them. This CDR3 comprises 15 residues. The CDR3 reads CATSAATDWAYEQYF. DNA of the CDR3: TGTGCCACCAGTGCCGCGACAGACTGGGCCTACGAGCAGTACTTC.

This clonotype was counted only a few times. The chain joins TRBV7-2 to TRBJ1-6, with a possible D match to TRBD1 (6 bases). CDR1 SGHTA and CDR2 FQGNSA come from the germline V gene. The V end was cut by 4 bases, the J end by 5 bases, with 21 bases between. The CDR3 totals 18 residues. The CDR3 coding sequence is TGTGCCAGCAGCTCCGGGACAAACCCTGAATTCAATAATTCACCCCTCCACTTT. This encodes CASSSGTNPEFNNSPLHF.

Ten or more counts support this clonotype. The chain has TRBV25-1 and TRBJ1-2, with 10 bases fitting TRBD1. Germline loops: CDR1 MGHDK, CDR2 SYGVNS. CDR3 size: 14 residues. V shed 8 bases and J 2 bases; nucleotides not matched to a gene: 5. In DNA form, the CDR3 reads TGTGCCAGCCGGGACAGGGGACGAAACTATGGCTACACCTTC. Translated, it gives CASRDRGRNYGYTF.

This clonotype appeared once. The chain joins TRBV11-2 to TRBJ1-2, with 12 positions matching TRBD1. Germline assignment: CDR1 SGHAT and CDR2 FQNNGV. The CDR3 consists of 15 residues. The trim removed 5 bases at V and 7 bases at J, leaving 8 bases unmatched. This CDR3 is CASSDRDRGLAGYTF. The CDR3 bases are TGTGCCAGCAGCGACCGGGACAGGGGGCTGGCTGGCTACACCTTC.

This clonotype has a handful of counts. The chain recombines TRBV12-3 or TRBV12-4 with TRBJ1-6; TRBD1 is a possible D gene (5 bases). This CDR3 region has 14 residues. Trimming left V 4 bases short and J 7 bases short, with 11 bases between. This chain's CDR3 is CASSSGLWNSPLHF. The CDR3 DNA sequence: TGTGCCAGCAGTTCAGGGCTCTGGAATTCACCCCTCCACTTT.

About this clonotype itself: Germline is not matched at one junction end, which may reflect a read error. The rearrangement links TRBV15 to TRBJ1-6; TRBD1 might be the D (5 bases). CDR3 size: 15 residues. Germline values: CDR1 LNHNV, CDR2 YYDKDF (reference sequence). CDR3 in amino acids: CTTSREGAGISPLHF. In DNA form, the CDR3 reads TGTACCACCAGCAGAGAAGGGGCAGGGATTTCACCCCTCCACTTT.

The chain joins TRBV7-9 to TRBJ2-7, with a weak D call TRBD2 (6 bases). Germline values: CDR1 SEHNR, CDR2 FQNEAQ (reference sequence). CDR3 length: 15 residues. V lost 5 bases and J 3 bases, leaving 17 bases between the germline ends. This CDR3 reads CASSQGMAGYYEQYF. CDR3 in DNA: TGTGCCAGCAGCCAGGGTATGGCGGGGTACTACGAGCAGTACTTC.

This clonotype was observed at least ten times. The chain links TRBV25-1 to TRBJ1-2, with TRBD1 identical over 11 bases. CDR3 length: 15 amino acids. V was pared by 1 base and J by 5 bases, with 3 bases of the junction left unmatched. Looked up from germline, CDR1 is MGHDK and CDR2 is SYGVNS. CDR3 amino acids: CASSELGTGGYGYTF. The CDR3 nucleotides read TGTGCCAGCAGTGAATTGGGGACAGGGGGTTATGGCTACACCTTC.

V and J are TRBV7-8 and TRBJ1-1; D may be TRBD1 (5 bases). The CDR3 totals 14 residues. Germline CDR1 and CDR2: SGHVS and FQNEAQ. V was pared by 5 bases and J by 5 bases, with 15 bases between. CDR3 nucleotide sequence: TGTGCCAGCAGCCCCCCAGGCAGGGAGACTGAAGCTTTCTTT. Translation: CASSPPGRETEAFF.

This clonotype appeared many times. This chain links TRBV29-1 with TRBJ1-1; 8 nucleotides align to TRBD1. CDR1 is SQVTM and CDR2 is ANQGSEA in the germline V gene. J was trimmed by 1 base and V by 8 bases; bases with no gene match: 9. CDR3 length equals 14 residues. The CDR3 DNA is TGCAGCCTACGAATCCAGGGGGCGAACACTGAAGCTTTCTTT. Residues: CSLRIQGANTEAFF. The full variable domain, with the rest looked up from reference TRBV29-1 and TRBJ1-1, is SAVISQKPSRDICQRGTSLTIQCQVDSQVTMMFWYRQQPGQSLTLIATANQGSEATYESGFVIDKFPISRPNLTFSTLTVSNMSPEDSSIYLCSLRIQGANTEAFFGQGTRLTVV.

This clonotype was detected ten times or more. The V and J genes are TRBV2 and TRBJ1-4, with D unclear. V lost 6 bases and J 3 bases, leaving 5 bases between the germline ends. Germline V gene lookup returns CDR1 SNHLY and CDR2 FYNNEI. The CDR3 covers 12 residues. The DNA for the CDR3 is TGTGCCAGCAGCGAATCTAATGAAAAACTGTTTTTT. Amino acid sequence: CASSESNEKLFF.

Turning to this clonotype: This could be a read error, since a much larger clone is one nucleotide away. This chain joins TRBV10-3 and TRBJ1-2, with 10 bases matching TRBD1. This CDR3 contains 16 residues. Germline loops: CDR1 ENHRY, CDR2 SYGVKD. The DNA for the CDR3 is TGTGCCATCGGTGATGGACAGGGGGGAATCCGGTATGGCTACACCTTC. It yields the protein CAIGDGQGGIRYGYTF.

The chain joins TRBV2 to TRBJ2-5; 11 nucleotides align to TRBD1. V trimming: 5 bases; J trimming: 7 bases; junction bases outside the gene matches: 9. The CDR3 sequence is 15 residues long. Germline CDR1 reads SNHLY; CDR2 reads FYNNEI. CDR3 protein: CASSRDRGAPGTQYF. DNA of the CDR3: TGTGCCAGCAGTCGGGACAGGGGGGCCCCCGGGACCCAGTACTTC.

This clonotype appeared a single time. The chain joins TRBV29-1 to TRBJ2-5; 9 bases line up with TRBD1. This CDR3 spans 12 amino acids. Germline lookup yields CDR1 SQVTM and CDR2 ANQGSEA. Trimming took 4 bases from V and 7 from J; bases not matched to a gene: 4. The CDR3 region has the DNA TGCAGCGTTGCCACAGGGGGCGGGACCCAGTACTTC. As protein: CSVATGGGTQYF.

This clonotype appeared once. The chain uses TRBV29-1 and TRBJ1-1; TRBD1 aligns across 8 bases. Unmatched junction bases numbered 9, after V lost 7 bases and J lost 5 bases. Germline V lookup: CDR1 SQVTM, CDR2 ANQGSEA. This CDR3 is built from 13 residues. CDR3 sequence reads: CSARQGRITEAFF. The DNA for the CDR3 is TGCAGCGCTAGACAGGGGCGGATTACTGAAGCTTTCTTT. Full variable domain (remainder filled in from reference TRBV29-1 and TRBJ1-1): SAVISQKPSRDICQRGTSLTIQCQVDSQVTMMFWYRQQPGQSLTLIATANQGSEATYESGFVIDKFPISRPNLTFSTLTVSNMSPEDSSIYLCSARQGRITEAFFGQGTRLTVV.

Regarding this clonotype: At one of its ends the junction is not consistent with the germline gene, which may arise from a read error. CDR3 coding DNA: TGTGCCAGCAGTTACTCACATAGAACCTACGAGCAGTACTTC. Its translation: CASSYSHRTYEQYF. The chain employs TRBV10-3 and TRBJ2-7; D remains unclear. The CDR3 has 14 amino acids. Germline CDR1 reads ENHRY; CDR2 reads SYGVKD.

This clonotype has a handful of counts. CDR3 loop: CASSLDWVGTGLNSPLHF. CDR3 nucleotides: TGTGCCAGCAGCTTAGATTGGGTCGGGACAGGACTTAATTCACCCCTCCACTTT. V usage is TRBV7-9 and J usage is TRBJ1-6; 8 bases agree with TRBD1. J lost 6 bases, V lost 1 base, and 11 bases had no gene match. This CDR3 has 18 amino acids. Germline-derived CDR1 and CDR2 are SEHNR and FQNEAQ (reference sequence).

This clonotype showed up many times. CDR3: CASSVGQRTNSPLHF. In DNA form, the CDR3 reads TGTGCCAGCAGCGTAGGGCAGCGGACGAATTCACCCCTCCACTTT. The J gene is TRBJ1-6, the V gene TRBV2, with no clear D. The CDR3 consists of 15 residues. V gave up 6 bases and J gave up 7 bases, with 16 bases separating them. CDR1 is SNHLY and CDR2 is FYNNEI in the germline V gene.

This clonotype was detected many times. This chain connects TRBV7-2 to TRBJ2-7, with D unresolved. Per germline, CDR1 SGHTA and CDR2 FQGNSA. V was trimmed by 5 bases and J by 1 base, leaving 9 bases between them. The CDR3 has 13 amino acids. The CDR3 DNA follows: TGTGCCAGCAGCCCCTCTGGATCCTACGAGCAGTACTTC. As protein: CASSPSGSYEQYF.

The chain is built from TRBV7-2 and TRBJ2-7; D is uncertain. The germline V gene encodes CDR1 SGHTA and CDR2 FQGNSA. This CDR3 is 12 amino acids long. Between the trimmed V and J ends, which lost 5 bases and 6 bases, there was a span of 11 bases. The CDR3 reads CASSPAAPEQYF. The CDR3 DNA reads as TGTGCCAGCAGCCCCGCGGCACCCGAGCAGTACTTC.

This clonotype was recorded at least ten times. V usage is TRBV20-1 and J usage is TRBJ2-5; unclear D gene. Germline CDR1 and CDR2: DFQATT and SNEGSKA (reference sequence). CDR3 length equals 11 residues. Between the trimmed V and J ends, which lost 3 bases and 2 bases, there was a span of 4 bases. CDR3 amino acids: CSASTQETQYF. The CDR3 nucleotides are TGCAGTGCTAGTACACAAGAGACCCAGTACTTC.

The chain employs TRBV7-4 and TRBJ2-5; 8 bases map to TRBD1. CDR1 is SGHVT and CDR2 is SQSDAQ in the germline V gene. J lost 2 bases, V lost 5 bases, and 7 bases had no gene match. This CDR3 has 15 residues. For the CDR3, the DNA is TGTGCCAGCAGCCTAAAGGACAGGGATCAAGAGACCCAGTACTTC. This encodes CASSLKDRDQETQYF.

On this clonotype: This may arise from a read error, as a much more abundant clone is one base away. V and J are TRBV10-3 and TRBJ1-4; TRBD1 agrees at 12 bases. In germline, CDR1 is ENHRY, CDR2 SYGVKD. This CDR3 has 13 amino acids. The CDR3 sequence is CAIGDRGLLVLSF. In DNA, the CDR3 is TGTGCCATCGGGGACAGGGGGCTTTTGGTACTGTCTTTT.

The chain links TRBV5-1 to TRBJ1-3; no clear D gene. V lost 4 bases, J lost 8 bases, and 13 bases lay in between. Germline CDR1 is SGHRS and CDR2 is YFSETQ. The CDR3 has 13 residues. Here the CDR3 reads CASSPREADTIYF. Here the CDR3 DNA reads TGCGCCAGCAGCCCCCGTGAGGCGGACACCATATATTTT.

A single count supports this clonotype. The chain combines TRBV20-1 with TRBJ1-5; the match to TRBD1 covers 7 bases. V dropped 1 base and J dropped 4; count of bases not matched to a gene: 4. The length of the CDR3 is 14 residues. Germline CDR1 reads DFQATT; CDR2 reads SNEGSKA (reference sequence). The CDR3 DNA is TGCAGTGCTAGAGTGGGACAGATAAATCAGCCCCAGCATTTT. This sequence encodes CSARVGQINQPQHF.

The V and J genes are TRBV10-3 and TRBJ1-4; 9 bases are a match to TRBD1. After removal of 10 bases from V and 7 bases from J, the junction contained 4 bases not matched to a gene. CDR1 is ENHRY, CDR2 SYGVKD, per germline. The CDR3 runs to 12 residues. CDR3: CATRTGAEKLFF. The CDR3, as DNA: TGTGCCACCCGGACAGGGGCTGAAAAACTGTTTTTT.

The V call is TRBV6-6, the J call TRBJ2-7, with TRBD1 matching 10 bases. There are 15 residues in the CDR3. Germline lookup yields CDR1 MNHNY and CDR2 SVGAGI (reference sequence). V lost 2 bases and J lost 3; bases outside the gene matches: 4. Written as DNA, the CDR3 is TGTGCCAGCAGTTACGCGAGGGACAGGGGCTACGAGCAGTACTTC. This encodes CASSYARDRGYEQYF.